The 8 T cell receptor beta chains in this list originate from one sample, sequenced in a study of technical replicates of blood from a few donors (TCRdb year 2017). The library was produced with the immunoSEQ multiplex PCR assay. TCRdb carries this immuneACCESS record with in-frame sequences only. Its versions omit some clonotypes, under half of them owing to an unresolved V gene in the studies checked, with the rest unexplained. A total of tens of thousands of clones appear in this sample, approximately 94% of them only once. The ten top clones hold 0.26% of the sample. Sequencing input: T cells isolated from PBMCs. The receptor set was obtained from a human donor in good health.

In its sample, this clone was seen once. The chain recombines TRBV9 with TRBJ1-6; the D gene is possibly TRBD1 (6 bases). Germline V gene sequence: CDR1 SGDLS, CDR2 YYNGEE. V lost 0 bases and J 7 bases, leaving 14 bases between the germline ends. CDR3 length: 16 amino acids. CDR3 in amino acids: CASSVGQGSPNSPLHF. CDR3 coding DNA: TGTGCCAGCAGCGTAGGCCAGGGGTCCCCAAATTCACCCCTCCACTTT.

V and J are TRBV7-9 and TRBJ1-3; D gene uncertain. Germline V CDR1 and CDR2: SEHNR, FQNEAQ (reference sequence). The CDR3 totals 12 residues. Trimming cost V 5 bases and J 5 bases, with 7 bases left between them. CDR3 bases: TGTGCCAGCAGCCTCGGTAGAAACACCATATATTTT. It is translated as CASSLGRNTIYF.

The rearrangement uses TRBV6-1 and TRBJ1-1, with D perhaps TRBD1 (6 bases). Trimming removed 2 bases from V and 0 bases from J, with 10 bases in between. The CDR3 runs 15 residues. The germline gives CDR1 MNHNS, CDR2 SASEGT. The CDR3 DNA follows: TGTGCCAGCAGTGAATCTGGGACAATGAACACTGAAGCTTTCTTT. Protein sequence: CASSESGTMNTEAFF.

The chain recombines TRBV4-1 with TRBJ2-7; 7 bases map to TRBD1. Germline V gene sequence: CDR1 MGHRA, CDR2 YSYEKL. The CDR3 contains 15 residues. J lost 0 bases, V lost 5 bases, and 7 bases had no gene match. CDR3 nucleotide sequence: TGCGCCAGCAGCATCGGGACAGTAAGCTCCTACGAGCAGTACTTC. It translates to CASSIGTVSSYEQYF.

CDR3: CASSEDGDNTDTQYF. CDR3 in DNA: TGCGCCAGCAGCGAAGACGGAGATAACACAGATACGCAGTATTTT. This chain uses TRBV5-1 with TRBJ2-3; D is unresolved. V lost 4 bases, J lost 2 bases, and 14 bases lay in between. The CDR3 extends over 15 amino acids. Germline CDR1 reads SGHRS; CDR2 reads YFSETQ.

Here the CDR3 DNA reads TGTGCCAGTAGTAGCGACAGGGTCGGTGAGCAGTACTTC. Amino acid sequence: CASSSDRVGEQYF. The rearrangement joins TRBV19 to TRBJ2-7; 7 bases line up with TRBD1. With V trimmed by 4 bases and J by 7 bases, 7 bases remained unmatched. The germline V gene encodes CDR1 LNHDA and CDR2 SQIVND (reference sequence). The CDR3 sequence is 13 residues long.

The chain carries TRBV5-6 and TRBJ2-5; D not certain. The V gene's germline CDR1 is SGHDT and CDR2 YYEEEE. The length of the CDR3 is 13 residues. V dropped 6 bases and J dropped 6 bases, with 15 bases sitting between them. CDR3 amino acids: CASTFYEAKTQYF. CDR3 coding DNA: TGTGCCAGCACCTTCTACGAGGCTAAGACCCAGTACTTC.

This clone was seen a single time. The chain is built from TRBV7-2 and TRBJ2-7, with 8 bases aligning to TRBD2. The CDR3 has 14 amino acids. Losses at the gene ends were 5 bases for V and 0 bases for J; bases not matched to a gene: 3. Germline V gives CDR1 SGHTA, CDR2 FQGNSA. DNA for the CDR3: TGTGCCAGCAGCCACAGCGGGAGCTCCTACGAGCAGTACTTC. This translates into CASSHSGSSYEQYF.